In this sample, the clone carrying this TCR beta chain turned up many times. Using more than 7.5 ml of fresh peripheral blood, PBMCs were prepared. The record originates from a study of T cells in Graves' hyperthyroidism and ophthalmopathy. CDR3 length equals 14 residues. Looked up from germline, CDR1 is MNHEY and CDR2 is SVGAGI. V lost 0 bases and J 2 bases, leaving 8 bases between the germline ends. Using RNA transcripts as the source, TCR beta CDR3 regions were amplified. The study used the HTBI primer set for a first-round RT-PCR of the TCR CDR3. TCRdb recomputed calls from the multiplex PCR reads with MiXCR, one row per CDR3 protein. The sample has 300,000 or so distinct CDR3 sequences, 18% seen once.

The clonotype originates from a woman aged 50 to 65 with Graves' hyperthyroidism. The sample taken for sequencing was blood. The chain employs TRBV6-5 and TRBJ2-7; maybe TRBD1 (6 bases). CDR3 nucleotides: TGTGCCAGCAGTTACTCCCGGGACACCTACGAGCAGTACTTC. Its translation: CASSYSRDTYEQYF.